These 13 T cell receptor beta chains were sequenced from one sample in a study of T cells in Graves' hyperthyroidism and ophthalmopathy (dated by TCRdb to about 2019). The library was made by multiplex PCR. Sequencing relied on an Illumina HiSeq 2000. The TCR beta CDR3 regions were amplified from the RNA transcripts. The TCR CDR3 was subjected to a first round of RT-PCR using the HTBI primer set and the Qiagen OneStep RT-PCR kit. In-frame beta chains were kept once TCRdb had trimmed the public reads at Q25 with fastp and called clones with MiXCR. CDR3 protein sequences are deduplicated, and each keeps its most common genes and DNA. Recorded for this sample are under 350,000 distinct CDR3 sequences; over 20% of them occurred a single time. The ten largest account for around 50% of the sample. Sequenced material: blood. The receptors were sampled from a woman aged 45 to 65 with Graves' hyperthyroidism.

The rearrangement uses TRBV27 and TRBJ1-1, with D hard to call. Per the germline V gene, CDR1 is MNHEY and CDR2 is SMNVEV (reference sequence). The V gene lost 7 bases and the J gene lost 0 bases, with 12 bases spanning the gap. The CDR3 is 14 amino acids. CDR3 sequence (DNA): TGTGCCAGCATGCAAGCCGCCATGAACACTGAAGCTTTCTTT. Protein sequence: CASMQAAMNTEAFF.

The V gene is TRBV5-4, the J gene TRBJ2-3, with TRBD1 as a possible D gene (6 bases). V was trimmed by 4 bases and J by 3 bases, leaving 15 bases between them. This CDR3 comprises 15 residues. Germline V gene sequence: CDR1 SGHNT, CDR2 YYREEE (reference sequence). The CDR3 DNA follows: TGTGCCAGCAGCGGCGTGGGGGCTTCTACAGATACGCAGTATTTT. The encoded protein is CASSGVGASTDTQYF.

The genes are TRBV20-1 and TRBJ1-3; no definite D call. The CDR3 totals 12 residues. Germline CDR1 DFQATT, CDR2 SNEGSKA (reference sequence). V lost 5 bases to trimming and J lost 0 bases, with 5 bases between them. The CDR3 protein is CSASNSGNTIYF. Here the CDR3 DNA reads TGCAGTGCTTCGAACTCTGGAAACACCATATATTTT.

This clonotype appeared many times. The genes are TRBV6-1 and TRBJ2-4; TRBD2 agrees at 12 bases. Per the germline V gene, CDR1 is MNHNS and CDR2 is SASEGT. V lost 1 base, J lost 1 base, and 11 bases stayed unmatched. This CDR3 is built from 20 residues. As DNA, the CDR3 is TGTGCCAGCAGTGAAGGAGCGGCTAGCGGGAGGGTGTGGGCCAAAAACATTCAGTACTTC. It translates to CASSEGAASGRVWAKNIQYF.

The genes are TRBV19 and TRBJ2-7; TRBD1 aligns across 8 bases. CDR1 LNHDA and CDR2 SQIVND come from the germline V gene (reference sequence). The J segment lost 6 bases and the V segment lost 3 bases, leaving 7 bases of the junction unmatched. The CDR3 runs to 14 residues. CDR3 in amino acids: CASSIRGPGGEQYF. The CDR3 region has the DNA TGTGCCAGTAGTATCAGGGGGCCCGGAGGCGAGCAGTACTTC.

This clonotype showed up many times. The chain is built from TRBV11-3 and TRBJ2-2, with a possible D match to TRBD1 (5 bases). The CDR3 covers 17 residues. Germline V gene lookup returns CDR1 SGHNT and CDR2 YENEEA. Trimming pared 0 bases from V and 1 base from J, leaving 12 bases between. The CDR3 region has the DNA TGTGCCAGCAGCTTAGATCTTCCCGGACAGAACACCGGGGAGCTGTTTTTT. This encodes CASSLDLPGQNTGELFF. The entire variable domain, with the rest obtained from reference TRBV11-3 and TRBJ2-2, is as follows: EAGVVQSPRYKIIEKKQPVAFWCNPISGHNTLYWYLQNLGQGPELLIRYENEEAVDDSQLPKDRFSAERLKGVDSTLKIQPAELGDSAVYLCASSLDLPGQNTGELFFGEGSRLTVL.

The chain carries TRBV4-1 and TRBJ1-2, with D unclear. Germline lookup yields CDR1 MGHRA and CDR2 YSYEKL. The CDR3 is 14 residues long. V was pared by 1 base and J by 7 bases, with 13 bases between. CDR3 loop: CASSQVSGLSGYTF. CDR3 nucleotide sequence: TGCGCCAGCAGCCAAGTCTCAGGTCTCTCTGGCTACACCTTC.

V and J are TRBV11-2 and TRBJ2-5; tentatively, D is TRBD1 (5 bases). Germline CDR1 reads SGHAT; CDR2 reads FQNNGV. This CDR3 comprises 15 residues. Trimming pared 0 bases from V and 0 bases from J, leaving 8 bases between. The CDR3 nucleotides read TGTGCCAGCAGCTTAGAGGCAGGGTACCAAGAGACCCAGTACTTC. Translation gives CASSLEAGYQETQYF.

This clonotype was counted at least ten times. The chain couples TRBV18 to TRBJ1-2, with D perhaps TRBD1 (5 bases). The CDR3 is 14 residues long. Looked up from germline, CDR1 is KGHSH and CDR2 is LQKENI. With 3 bases removed from V and 0 bases from J, the gap between germline ends came to 8 bases. As DNA, the CDR3 is TGTGCCAGCTCACCTCAGGACACTAACTATGGCTACACCTTC. Its translation: CASSPQDTNYGYTF.

This clonotype was seen ten or more times. This chain uses TRBV25-1 with TRBJ2-1; tentative D call: TRBD2 (5 bases). The CDR3 spans 17 residues. Trimming stripped 2 bases from V and 6 bases from J, with 20 bases between. Looked up from germline, CDR1 is MGHDK and CDR2 is SYGVNS. Here the CDR3 DNA reads TGTGCCAGCAGTGAAAGGGTGGGAGCGGCAGACTTCAATGAGCAGTTCTTC. Encoded protein: CASSERVGAADFNEQFF.

V usage is TRBV27 and J usage is TRBJ2-5; 11 bases fit TRBD1. V gave up 3 bases and J gave up 5 bases; unmatched junction bases: 8. The CDR3 totals 16 residues. Per the germline V gene, CDR1 is MNHEY and CDR2 is SMNVEV (reference sequence). The DNA for the CDR3 is TGTGCCAGCAGTTTGTTACGGACAGGGGGCCAGGAGACCCAGTACTTC. Protein product: CASSLLRTGGQETQYF.

This clonotype was seen more than once but under ten times. CDR3 amino acids: CASSNTGVHTGELFF. The CDR3 DNA is TGTGCCAGTAGTAATACAGGGGTTCACACCGGGGAGCTGTTTTTT. The chain has TRBV19 and TRBJ2-2; 7 bases map to TRBD1. The length of the CDR3 is 15 residues. The V gene end was trimmed by 4 bases and the J gene end by 3 bases; junction bases not matched to a gene: 5. Looked up from germline, CDR1 is LNHDA and CDR2 is SQIVND (reference sequence).

In this sample, this clonotype turned up many times. The rearrangement links TRBV5-6 to TRBJ2-5; 8 bases agree with TRBD2. V trimming: 1 base; J trimming: 5 bases; junction bases outside the gene matches: 4. CDR1 SGHDT and CDR2 YYEEEE come from the germline V gene. The CDR3 extends over 14 amino acids. CDR3 in amino acids: CASSLREGTETQYF. The CDR3 nucleotides read TGTGCCAGCAGCTTGCGGGAGGGCACGGAGACCCAGTACTTC.